These 13 T cell receptor beta chains were all obtained from the same sample, sequenced in a study of glioma-infiltrating T cells. TCR alpha and beta CDR3 regions were amplified from RNA using iRepertoire nested multiplex PCR. In TCRdb, the multiplex PCR reads were re-called with MiXCR into one record per CDR3 protein. The table has tens of thousands of distinct CDR3 sequences, 40% seen once. Sequencing input: glioma tissue, nonneoplastic brain tissue, or PBMCs (not recorded which). The receptor source for this set is a human donor with low-grade glioma or glioblastoma, undergoing nonglioma brain surgery, or in good health (not recorded which).

This clonotype was observed many times. The chain recombines TRBV2 with TRBJ2-2, with 7 bases lining up with TRBD1. Germline V gives CDR1 SNHLY, CDR2 FYNNEI. V dropped 6 bases and J dropped 8; count of bases not matched to a gene: 9. This CDR3 comprises 14 residues. CDR3 DNA sequence: TGTGCCAGCAGCGGGACAGTTTCACCGGGGGAGCTGTTTTTT. This translates into CASSGTVSPGELFF.

In its sample, this clonotype was seen many times. The chain recombines TRBV2 with TRBJ2-7; TRBD1 aligns across 9 bases. CDR1 SNHLY and CDR2 FYNNEI come from the germline V gene. Trimming took 7 bases from V and 2 from J; bases not matched to a gene: 6. The length of the CDR3 is 14 residues. This chain's CDR3 is CASKTGGRAYEQYF. In DNA form, the CDR3 reads TGTGCCAGCAAGACAGGGGGTAGGGCCTACGAGCAGTACTTC.

The chain uses TRBV28 and TRBJ2-1, with D tentatively TRBD2 (6 bases). Trimming took 5 bases from V and 1 from J, leaving 15 bases between them. Germline CDR1 and CDR2: MDHEN and SYDVKM. The CDR3 has 16 residues. This CDR3 reads CASSERLAGSYNEQFF. CDR3 DNA sequence: TGTGCCAGCAGTGAACGACTGGCGGGGTCCTACAATGAGCAGTTCTTC.

This clonotype occurred a few times. DNA of the CDR3: TGTGCCAGCAGTGAGCCTGTACGGGACAGCTATGGCTACACCTTC. Its translation is CASSEPVRDSYGYTF. The chain joins TRBV6-1 to TRBJ1-2, with 7 bases that match TRBD1. Trimming at V came to 3 bases and at J to 4 bases, leaving 8 bases not matched to a gene. Per the germline V gene, CDR1 is MNHNS and CDR2 is SASEGT. The CDR3 extends over 15 amino acids.

This clonotype showed up just once. The V gene is TRBV6-4, the J gene TRBJ2-1; 9 nucleotides line up with TRBD2. The germline gives CDR1 MRHNA, CDR2 SNTAGT. The CDR3 contains 16 residues. J was trimmed by 9 bases and V by 3 bases; bases with no gene match: 12. In nucleotides, the CDR3 is TGTGCCAGCAGTGAAGCGGGGGGCAGCTCCCCCGGTGAGCAGTTCTTC. Translation: CASSEAGGSSPGEQFF.

To note about this clonotype: A much bigger clone sits one base away, suggesting this may be a read error. The limits of the CDR3 on the DNA are not certain, so only TCRdb's listed CDR3 is given. The chain combines TRBV29-1 with TRBJ1-1. Germline V CDR1 and CDR2: SQVTM, ANQGSEA. The CDR3 has 14 amino acids, counting both end residues. The CDR3 protein is CSVEFAAGNTEGFF.

This clonotype was seen more than once but under ten times. The rearrangement joins TRBV18 to TRBJ2-7, with D perhaps TRBD1 (8 bases). Germline lookup yields CDR1 KGHSH and CDR2 LQKENI. There are 14 residues in the CDR3. Trimming cost V 6 bases and J 6 bases, with 18 bases left between them. The CDR3 DNA is TGTGCCAGCTCCCGGGAGGCAGGGGGCTCCGAGCAGTACTTC. Amino acids: CASSREAGGSEQYF. Using reference TRBV18 and TRBJ2-7 for the parts outside the CDR3, the full variable domain is NAGVMQNPRHLVRRRGQEARLRCSPMKGHSHVYWYRQLPEEGLKFMVYLQKENIIDESGMPKERFSAEFPKEGPSILRIQQVVRGDSAAYFCASSREAGGSEQYFGPGTRLTVT.

On this clonotype: With a much larger clone just one base away, this may be a read error. The chain combines TRBV5-4 with TRBJ2-5, with D perhaps TRBD2 (7 bases). The germline V gene encodes CDR1 SGHNT and CDR2 YYREEE (reference sequence). V lost 4 bases to trimming and J lost 5 bases, with 15 bases between them. CDR3 length: 14 residues. CDR3 DNA: TGTGCCAGCAGCCCGGGGGGCACGGTGGAGACCCAGTACTTC. Protein product: CASSPGGTVETQYF. Variable domain in full (rest from reference TRBV5-4 and TRBJ2-5): ETGVTQSPTHLIKTRGQQVTLRCSSQSGHNTVSWYQQALGQGPQFIFQYYREEENGRGNFPPRFSGLQFPNYSSELNVNALELDDSALYLCASSPGGTVETQYFGPGTRLLVL.

Of note for this clonotype: An end of the junction differs from the germline gene, which may be a read error. CDR3: CASSGTGVTEASF. The CDR3 nucleotides read TGTGCCAGCAGTGGGACAGGGGTCACTGAAGCTTCCTTT. V usage is TRBV12-3 or TRBV12-4 and J usage is TRBJ1-1; 10 nucleotides line up with TRBD1. This CDR3 has 13 residues.

Many counts were recorded for this clonotype. V and J are TRBV5-4 and TRBJ2-1, with 14 bases that match TRBD2. V shed 6 bases, J shed 1 base, and the junction held 9 bases outside the gene matches. CDR3 length: 18 amino acids. Per germline, CDR1 SGHNT and CDR2 YYREEE (reference sequence). This CDR3 is CASNPGLAGVTSYNEQFF. The CDR3 DNA follows: TGTGCCAGCAACCCGGGACTAGCGGGAGTTACTTCCTACAATGAGCAGTTCTTC.

In the case of this clonotype: This could be a read error, since a much larger clone is one nucleotide away. The conserved closing phenylalanine or tryptophan is absent in this CDR3, likely reflecting a read error. The gene calls are TRBV5-1 and TRBJ1-2, with TRBD1 matching over 7 bases. The V gene end was trimmed by 5 bases and the J gene end by 3 bases; junction bases not matched to a gene: 4. The germline gives CDR1 SGHRS, CDR2 YFSETQ. This CDR3 spans 13 amino acids. In DNA, the CDR3 is TGCGCCAGCAGTCCCGACAGGGACTATGGCTACACCATC. Its protein is CASSPDRDYGYTI.

A word on this clonotype: The junction departs from germline at one end; a sequencing error may be responsible. The chain employs TRBV20-1 and TRBJ2-7, with D possibly being TRBD2 (6 bases). Germline CDR1 reads DFQATT; CDR2 reads SNEGSKA (reference sequence). The CDR3 has 15 amino acids. The CDR3 region is CSARDHGGVESEPYF. CDR3 nucleotides: TGCAGTGCTAGAGATCACGGGGGAGTGGAGTCCGAGCCGTACTTC.

Concerning this clonotype: This may arise from a read error, as a much more abundant clone is one base away. The rearrangement uses TRBV18 and TRBJ1-1, with D possibly matching TRBD1 (6 bases). The CDR3 extends over 14 amino acids. CDR1 and CDR2 from the germline V gene are KGHSH and LQKENI. The CDR3: CASSPRQDHTGAFF. The CDR3 DNA follows: TGTGCCAGCTCACCACGACAGGACCACACTGGAGCTTTCTTT.